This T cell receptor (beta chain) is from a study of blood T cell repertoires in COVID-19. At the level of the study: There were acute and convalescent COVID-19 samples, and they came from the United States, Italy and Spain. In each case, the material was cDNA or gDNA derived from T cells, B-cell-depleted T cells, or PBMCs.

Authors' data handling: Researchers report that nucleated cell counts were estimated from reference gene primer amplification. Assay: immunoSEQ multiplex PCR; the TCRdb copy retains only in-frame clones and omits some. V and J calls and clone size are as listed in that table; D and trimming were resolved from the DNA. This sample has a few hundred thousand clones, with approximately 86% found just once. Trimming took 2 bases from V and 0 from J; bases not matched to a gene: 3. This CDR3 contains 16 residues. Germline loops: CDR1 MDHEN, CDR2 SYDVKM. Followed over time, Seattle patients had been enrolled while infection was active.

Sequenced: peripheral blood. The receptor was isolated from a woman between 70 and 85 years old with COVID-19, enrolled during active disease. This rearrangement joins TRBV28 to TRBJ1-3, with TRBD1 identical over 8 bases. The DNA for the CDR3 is TGTGCCAGCAGTTTAAGGACAGGGATCTCTGGAAACACCATATATTTT. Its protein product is CASSLRTGISGNTIYF.